This T cell receptor beta chain is drawn from a study of OX40 agonist ivuxolimab in advanced cancers. Study overall: Dose-escalation patients had hepatocellular carcinoma, melanoma, renal cell or head and neck cancer.

CDR3 length equals 14 residues. Germline values: CDR1 MNHEY, CDR2 SMNVEV (reference sequence). V was clipped by 6 bases and J by 5 bases, with 11 bases between them. Data came from immunoSEQ multiplex PCR; TCRdb stores just in-frame clones and leaves some out. The sample lists some 30,000 clones, around nine tenths occurring once. This clone came up once. Its specificity is unknown. Overall study results and limits: On average, CD8+ T cells showed a greater number of expanded clones than CD4+. At doses 0.1 to 3.0 mg/kg, CD4+ and CD8+ clones expanded.

This rearrangement joins TRBV27 to TRBJ1-6, with D possibly being TRBD1 (5 bases). The clonotype was recovered from an adult with an advanced solid tumor such as melanoma, head and neck, liver or kidney cancer. The material sequenced was CD4+ or CD8+ T cells sorted from blood, taken in a trial of the OX40 agonist ivuxolimab. CDR3 DNA: TGTGCCAGCAGCCCCGGGACTAATAATTCACCCCTCCACTTT. Its protein product is CASSPGTNNSPLHF.